This TCR beta chain comes out of a study of control samples from healthy donors and cancer patients. Clones were read by immunoSEQ multiplex PCR, and TCRdb kept only the in-frame ones, dropping some. Among 180,000 or so clones listed, 91% were seen once. Trimming cost V 0 bases and J 2 bases; bases outside gene matches: 1. The CDR3 runs 16 residues. The V gene's germline CDR1 is SGHRS and CDR2 YFSETQ. Worth noting for this clone: Within the sample, other DNA sequences also encode this same CDR3.

This receptor was identified in a woman in her twenties or thirties in good health. Sequenced sample: blood. The V gene is TRBV5-1, the J gene TRBJ2-1; 11 bases are a match to TRBD1. The DNA of the CDR3 is TGCGCCAGCAGCTTGGGGGGACAGGGGGCCTACAATGAGCAGTTCTTC. This gives the protein CASSLGGQGAYNEQFF.